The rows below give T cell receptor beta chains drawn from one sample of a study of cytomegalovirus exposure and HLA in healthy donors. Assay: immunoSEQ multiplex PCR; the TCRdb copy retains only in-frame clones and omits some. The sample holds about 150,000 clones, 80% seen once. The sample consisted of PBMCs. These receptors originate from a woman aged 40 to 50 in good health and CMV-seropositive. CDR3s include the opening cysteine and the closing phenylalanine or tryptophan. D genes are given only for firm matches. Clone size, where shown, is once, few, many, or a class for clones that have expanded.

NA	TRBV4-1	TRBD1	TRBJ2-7	TGCGCCAGCAGCCAAGGAACAGGGGGCTTCTCGTACGAGCAGTACTTC	CASSQGTGGFSYEQYF
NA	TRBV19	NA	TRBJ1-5	TGTGCCAGTAGCATAAGGCGGGGAGCTCAGCCCCAGCATTTT	CASSIRRGAQPQHF
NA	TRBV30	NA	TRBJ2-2	TGTGCCTGGAGTGCCGGGACAAACACCGGGGAGCTGTTTTTT	CAWSAGTNTGELFF
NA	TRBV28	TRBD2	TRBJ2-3	TGTGCCAGCAGTCCCTCCGGGGGGGGCACAGATACGCAGTATTTT	CASSPSGGGTDTQYF
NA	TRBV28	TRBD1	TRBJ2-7	TGTGCCAGCATGGGGACAGGGGAGCCCTACGAGCAGTACTTC	CASMGTGEPYEQYF
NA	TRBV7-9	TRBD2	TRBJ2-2	TGTGCCAGCAGCCCGGAGACTAGCGGGGGCACCGGGGAGCTGTTTTTT	CASSPETSGGTGELFF
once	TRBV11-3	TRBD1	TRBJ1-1	TGTGCCAGCAGCTTGTCACAGGGGGCCTCAAAAGCTTTCTTT	CASSLSQGASKAFF
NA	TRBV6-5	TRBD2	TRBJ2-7	TGTGCCAGCAGTCTAAGGACTAGCGGGATCTACGAGCAGTACTTC	CASSLRTSGIYEQYF
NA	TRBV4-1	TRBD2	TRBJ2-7	TGCGCCAGCAGCCAAGCGGCTAGCGGGAGGGAATTCTACGAGCAGTACTTC	CASSQAASGREFYEQYF
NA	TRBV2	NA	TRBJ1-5	TGTGCCAGCAACAGGGGCAATCAGCCCCAGCATTTT	CASNRGNQPQHF
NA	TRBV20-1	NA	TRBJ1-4	TGCAGTGCTAGCCTCGTTGAAAAACTGTTTTTT	CSASLVEKLFF
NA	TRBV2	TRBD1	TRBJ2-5	TGTGCCAGCAGGGTAGACAGGGGGCATAGGGAGACCCAGTACTTC	CASRVDRGHRETQYF
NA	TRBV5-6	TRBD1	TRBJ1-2	TGTGCCAGCAGCTTGGACAGGGGTGTCGGTGGCTACACCTTC	CASSLDRGVGGYTF
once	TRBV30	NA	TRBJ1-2	TGTGCCTGGAGTGCACAGGCTGGGGCCTATGGCTACACCTTC	CAWSAQAGAYGYTF
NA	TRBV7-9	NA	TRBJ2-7	TGTGCCAGCAAGTACGGGAGCTCCTACGAGCAGTACTTC	CASKYGSSYEQYF
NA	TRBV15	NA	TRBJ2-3	TGTGCCACCAGCAGACTTACAGATACGCAGTATTTT	CATSRLTDTQYF
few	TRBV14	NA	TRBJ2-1	TGTGCCAGCAGCCAAGGTAGTGCGGCGGCCCAGAGCTCCTACAATGAGCAGTTCTTC	CASSQGSAAAQSSYNEQFF
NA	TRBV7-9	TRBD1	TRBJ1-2	TGTGCCAGCAGCTTTTCGGACAGGGTGGGCTATGGCTACACCTTC	CASSFSDRVGYGYTF
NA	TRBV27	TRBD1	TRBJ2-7	TGTGCCAGCACCTCGCGACAGGGTAACTACGAGCAGTACTTC	CASTSRQGNYEQYF
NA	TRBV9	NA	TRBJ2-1	TGTGCCAGCAGCGTATGGTTCGGGGGAGACAATGAGCAGTTCTTC	CASSVWFGGDNEQFF